These 19 T cell receptor beta chains originate from one sample sequenced in a study of blood T cell repertoires in COVID-19. The protocol was immunoSEQ multiplex PCR, while the TCRdb copy is restricted to in-frame clones and leaves out a portion. This sample has about 130,000 clones, with more than 70% found just once. Sequenced material: peripheral blood. The receptors were sampled from a woman aged 55-69 years with acute or convalescent COVID-19.

The chain uses TRBV5-5 and TRBJ2-7; 7 bases are a match to TRBD1. The CDR3 has 14 residues. J lost 3 bases, V lost 5 bases, and 8 bases had no gene match. Per the germline V gene, CDR1 is SGHKS and CDR2 is YYEKEE (reference sequence). CDR3 loop: CASRKPGTVYEQYF. As DNA, the CDR3 is TGTGCCAGCAGAAAACCCGGGACAGTCTACGAGCAGTACTTC.

In this sample, this clone turned up a few times. The V and J genes are TRBV6-6 and TRBJ2-7, with D maybe TRBD2 (6 bases). This CDR3 is 13 amino acids long. Germline-derived CDR1 and CDR2 are MNHNY and SVGAGI (reference sequence). V was clipped by 6 bases and J by 6 bases, with 15 bases between them. The CDR3, as DNA: TGTGCCAGCAGGCGTTTCGAGGGAGGCGAGCAGTACTTC. It codes for CASRRFEGGEQYF.

The V and J genes are TRBV4-2 and TRBJ1-1, with D unclear. The CDR3 length is 15 residues. The germline V gene encodes CDR1 LGHNA and CDR2 YNFKEQ. V gave up 1 base and J gave up 1 base, with 10 bases separating them. CDR3 region: CASSQGPRGNTEAFF. The CDR3, as DNA: TGTGCCAGCAGCCAAGGACCCCGCGGGAACACTGAAGCTTTCTTT.

This chain links TRBV18 with TRBJ2-5; TRBD1 matches at 8 bases. The CDR3 is 14 residues long. Germline CDR1 and CDR2: KGHSH and LQKENI. Unmatched junction bases numbered 5, after V lost 4 bases and J lost 4 bases. Here the CDR3 reads CASSLDRGGETQYF. The CDR3 DNA is TGTGCCAGCTCACTTGACAGGGGAGGAGAGACCCAGTACTTC.

The gene calls are TRBV30 and TRBJ1-3, with no clear D. The CDR3 is made up of 12 amino acids. The ends were cut back, 5 bases at V and 0 bases at J, with 5 bases in the middle. CDR1 is GTSNPN, CDR2 SVGIG, per germline (reference sequence). The CDR3: CAWGYSGNTIYF. CDR3 bases: TGTGCCTGGGGGTACTCTGGAAACACCATATATTTT.

Only one count was recorded for this clone. The chain uses TRBV5-6 and TRBJ1-1; D gene uncertain. Germline-derived CDR1 and CDR2 are SGHDT and YYEEEE. Trimming removed 2 bases at V and 1 base at J, with 9 bases between. The CDR3 covers 14 residues. The CDR3 loop is CASSLSPSNTEAFF. The CDR3 DNA reads TGTGCCAGCAGCTTAAGCCCTTCGAACACTGAAGCTTTCTTT.

This clone was seen a handful of times. This sequence joins TRBV27 and TRBJ1-1; D possibly corresponds to TRBD1 (6 bases). V shed 8 bases and J shed 11 bases, with 18 bases lying between them. The CDR3 runs to 12 residues. Per the germline V gene, CDR1 is MNHEY and CDR2 is SMNVEV (reference sequence). CDR3 sequence (DNA): TGTGCCAGCGCCGTCATCAGGGGAAGGGCTTTCTTT. Encoded protein: CASAVIRGRAFF.

This rearrangement joins TRBV28 to TRBJ2-7; the match to TRBD1 covers 8 bases. The CDR3 loop spans 13 amino acids. Germline lookup yields CDR1 MDHEN and CDR2 SYDVKM. Losses at the gene ends were 7 bases for V and 6 bases for J; bases not matched to a gene: 8. The CDR3 DNA is TGTGCCAGCACTAGGCAGGGGGCGGGCGAGCAGTACTTC. Translation gives CASTRQGAGEQYF.

V usage is TRBV5-4 and J usage is TRBJ2-1; TRBD1 aligns across 10 bases. CDR3 length: 15 residues. Trimming at V came to 0 bases and at J to 7 bases, leaving 4 bases not matched to a gene. The germline V gene has CDR1 SGHNT and CDR2 YYREEE (reference sequence). In nucleotides, the CDR3 is TGTGCCAGCAGCTTGGTCCGGACAGGGGGGAATGAGCAGTTCTTC. It encodes CASSLVRTGGNEQFF.

In this sample, this clone turned up a few times. This chain connects TRBV11-1 to TRBJ1-6; D unresolved. The CDR3 is 13 residues long. CDR1 is SGHAT and CDR2 is FQDESV in the germline V gene (reference sequence). Deletions cut 5 bases from V and 9 bases from J, with 11 bases between. CDR3 region: CASSLDRVSPLHF. The CDR3 DNA follows: TGTGCCAGCAGCCTGGATCGGGTTTCACCCCTCCACTTT.

V and J are TRBV19 and TRBJ1-2; D gene unclear. CDR3 length equals 13 residues. Trimming removed 5 bases from V and 3 bases from J, with 10 bases in between. Germline loops: CDR1 LNHDA, CDR2 SQIVND (reference sequence). As DNA, the CDR3 is TGTGCCAGTAGTTCGAGGGATCACTATGGCTACACCTTC. Its translation is CASSSRDHYGYTF.

This chain connects TRBV5-1 to TRBJ2-2; a possible D gene is TRBD1 (6 bases). The length of the CDR3 is 16 residues. The V end lost 0 bases, the J end lost 5 bases, and 14 bases lay between the germline ends. Germline V gives CDR1 SGHRS, CDR2 YFSETQ. In DNA, the CDR3 is TGCGCCAGCAGCTTGGATGGGGGCGCGTCGACCGGGGAGCTGTTTTTT. It encodes CASSLDGGASTGELFF.

The chain recombines TRBV3-1 (or the pseudogene TRBV3-2) with TRBJ1-5; D is undetermined. Germline loops: CDR1 LGHDT, CDR2 YNNKEL (reference sequence). This CDR3 has 16 amino acids. Trimming took 1 base from V and 2 from J, leaving 12 bases between them. Here the CDR3 reads CASSQGQLLGNQPQHF. DNA of the CDR3: TGTGCCAGCAGCCAAGGTCAGCTACTAGGCAATCAGCCCCAGCATTTT.

This rearrangement joins TRBV2 to TRBJ2-3, with 8 bases matching TRBD2. CDR1 is SNHLY and CDR2 is FYNNEI in the germline V gene. The CDR3 totals 15 residues. V lost 8 bases to trimming and J lost 5 bases; unmatched junction nucleotides: 12. Here the CDR3 DNA reads TGTGCCAGCGTGAGCGGGAGTACTATTATAGATACGCAGTATTTT. Translated: CASVSGSTIIDTQYF. Using reference TRBV2 and TRBJ2-3 for the parts outside the CDR3, the full variable domain is EPEVTQTPSHQVTQMGQEVILRCVPISNHLYFYWYRQILGQKVEFLVSFYNNEISEKSEIFDDQFSVERPDGSNFTLKIRSTKLEDSAMYFCASVSGSTIIDTQYFGPGTRLTVL.

The chain has TRBV11-3 and TRBJ2-5; the match to TRBD2 covers 11 bases. Germline V CDR1 and CDR2: SGHNT, YENEEA. This CDR3 contains 16 residues. The junction had 5 bases not matched to a gene; V was cut back by 1 base and J by 4 bases. The CDR3 DNA reads TGTGCCAGCAGCTTAGTTGGGCTAGCGGGAGGAGAGACCCAGTACTTC. Residues: CASSLVGLAGGETQYF.

This chain joins TRBV6-6 and TRBJ1-5, with TRBD1 identical over 7 bases. The CDR3 runs 14 residues. Germline loops: CDR1 MNHNY, CDR2 SVGAGI (reference sequence). V gave up 7 bases and J gave up 5 bases; unmatched junction bases: 8. The CDR3 nucleotides are TGTGCCAGCAATGGTCAGGGGGTAGATCAGCCCCAGCATTTT. Translated: CASNGQGVDQPQHF.

This chain links TRBV19 with TRBJ1-1, with D possibly matching TRBD1 (5 bases). The CDR3 length is 14 residues. Germline V gene data show CDR1 as LNHDA and CDR2 as SQIVND (reference sequence). V was pared by 7 bases and J by 5 bases, with 17 bases between. The CDR3 is CASKVGGVQTEAFF. The DNA for the CDR3 is TGTGCCAGTAAGGTCGGAGGGGTTCAAACTGAAGCTTTCTTT.

The chain has TRBV2 and TRBJ1-2; TRBD1 matches at 9 bases. The germline CDR1 and CDR2 sequences are SNHLY and FYNNEI. Trimming took 4 bases from V and 2 from J; bases not matched to a gene: 5. The CDR3 length is 15 residues. CDR3 loop: CASSVSGQGNYGYTF. CDR3 DNA: TGTGCCAGCAGTGTATCGGGACAGGGCAACTATGGCTACACCTTC.

The V and J genes are TRBV4-1 and TRBJ2-2; the D is unclear. Germline assignment: CDR1 MGHRA and CDR2 YSYEKL. There are 14 residues in the CDR3. Trimming took 1 base from V and 5 from J, leaving 8 bases between them. The CDR3, as DNA: TGCGCCAGCAGCCAAGTCCGGTGGACCGGGGAGCTGTTTTTT. Protein sequence: CASSQVRWTGELFF.